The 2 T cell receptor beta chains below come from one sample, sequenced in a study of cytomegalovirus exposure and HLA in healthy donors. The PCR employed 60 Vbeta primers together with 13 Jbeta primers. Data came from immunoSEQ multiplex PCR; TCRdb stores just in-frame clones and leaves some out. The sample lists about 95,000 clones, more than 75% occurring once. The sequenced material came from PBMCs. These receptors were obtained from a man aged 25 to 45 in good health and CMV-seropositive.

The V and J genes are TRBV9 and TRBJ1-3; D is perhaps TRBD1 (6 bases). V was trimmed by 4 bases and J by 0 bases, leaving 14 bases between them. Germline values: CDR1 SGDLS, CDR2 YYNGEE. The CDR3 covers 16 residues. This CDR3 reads CASSKQGSYSGNTIYF. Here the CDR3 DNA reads TGTGCCAGCAGCAAGCAGGGGTCCTACTCTGGAAACACCATATATTTT.

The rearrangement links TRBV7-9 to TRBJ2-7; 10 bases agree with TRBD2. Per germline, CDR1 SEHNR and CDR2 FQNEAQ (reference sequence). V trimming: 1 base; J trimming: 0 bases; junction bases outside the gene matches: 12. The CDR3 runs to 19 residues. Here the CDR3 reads CASSLEPSGRHSSSYEQYF. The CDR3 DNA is TGTGCCAGCAGCTTAGAACCTAGCGGGAGACACTCAAGCTCCTACGAGCAGTACTTC.